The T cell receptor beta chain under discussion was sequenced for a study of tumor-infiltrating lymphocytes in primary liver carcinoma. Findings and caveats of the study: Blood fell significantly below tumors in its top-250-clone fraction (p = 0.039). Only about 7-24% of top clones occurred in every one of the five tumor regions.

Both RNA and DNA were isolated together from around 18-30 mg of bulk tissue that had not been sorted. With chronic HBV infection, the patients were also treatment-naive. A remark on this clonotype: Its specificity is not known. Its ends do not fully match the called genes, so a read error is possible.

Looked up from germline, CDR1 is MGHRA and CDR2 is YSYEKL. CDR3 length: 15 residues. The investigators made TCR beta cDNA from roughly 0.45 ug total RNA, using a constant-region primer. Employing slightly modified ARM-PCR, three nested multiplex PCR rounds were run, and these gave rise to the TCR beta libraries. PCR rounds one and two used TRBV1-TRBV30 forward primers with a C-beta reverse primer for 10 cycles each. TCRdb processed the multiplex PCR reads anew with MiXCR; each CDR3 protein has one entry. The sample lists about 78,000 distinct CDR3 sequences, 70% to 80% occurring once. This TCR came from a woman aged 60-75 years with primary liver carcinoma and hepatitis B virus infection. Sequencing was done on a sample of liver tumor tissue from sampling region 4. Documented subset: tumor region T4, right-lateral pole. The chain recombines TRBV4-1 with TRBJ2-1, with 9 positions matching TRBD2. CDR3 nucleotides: TGCGCTAGCAGCCCCGGGACTAGCTATGACAATGGGCAGTTCTTC. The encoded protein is CASSPGTSYDNGQFF.